The clone carrying this T cell receptor (beta chain) has a single count. The antigen is undetermined. V lost 3 bases and J lost 9; bases outside the gene matches: 14. The CDR3 spans 15 residues. Germline lookup yields CDR1 MGHDK and CDR2 SYGVNS. Using immunoSEQ multiplex PCR, the repertoire was profiled, and TCRdb retains in-frame clones only, with some absent. Found here are hundreds of thousands of clones, roughly 80% of them singletons; the top ten hold less than 7%. This entry is derived from a study of cytomegalovirus exposure and HLA in healthy donors. Broader study findings: The study designated fewer than 200 TCR beta chains cytomegalovirus-associated. Reports showed the classifier diagnosing cytomegalovirus status with high specificity and sensitivity. It was confirmed in vitro that a few of the CMV-associated chains were specific for CMV antigens.

V usage is TRBV25-1 and J usage is TRBJ2-7; the match to TRBD1 covers 7 bases. Input material: PBMCs. This TCR derives from a woman younger than 35 in good health and CMV-seronegative. CDR3 coding DNA: TGTGCCAGCAGTGACCGACCGACCGGGACAGCTCGGCAGTACTTC. Its translation is CASSDRPTGTARQYF.